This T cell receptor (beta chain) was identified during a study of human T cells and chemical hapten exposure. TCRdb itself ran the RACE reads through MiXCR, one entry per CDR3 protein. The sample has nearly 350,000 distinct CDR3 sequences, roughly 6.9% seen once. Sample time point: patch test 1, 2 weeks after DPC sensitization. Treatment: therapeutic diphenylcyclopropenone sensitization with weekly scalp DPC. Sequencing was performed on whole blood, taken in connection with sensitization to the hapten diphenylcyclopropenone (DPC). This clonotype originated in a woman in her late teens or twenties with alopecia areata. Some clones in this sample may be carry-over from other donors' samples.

CDR3 nucleotides: TGCAGTGCTAGAGATCTAGCGGGGGGCGGTGATACGCAGTATTTT. Residues: CSARDLAGGGDTQYF. The chain is built from TRBV20-1 and TRBJ2-3; TRBD2 agrees at 11 bases. The CDR3 is 15 amino acids. CDR1 is DFQATT, CDR2 SNEGSKA, per germline (reference sequence). V shed 0 bases, J shed 6 bases, and the junction held 5 bases outside the gene matches.